This T cell receptor beta chain was identified during a study of blood T cell repertoires in COVID-19. About the research overall: The United States, Italy and Spain were the sources of the acute and convalescent COVID-19 samples. In each case, the material was cDNA or gDNA derived from T cells, B-cell-depleted T cells, or PBMCs.

The CDR3 has 15 residues. The V gene end was trimmed by 6 bases and the J gene end by 2 bases; junction bases not matched to a gene: 6. Germline V gene sequence: CDR1 SNHLY, CDR2 FYNNEI. In the original processing: Estimation of nucleated cell counts relied on the amplification of reference gene primers. Libraries were prepared by immunoSEQ multiplex PCR; TCRdb keeps only in-frame clonotypes and omits some of them. That table furnishes V, J and clone size, whereas the DNA furnished D and trimming. The data contain over 90,000 clones, 87% of them singletons. The receptor's source is a man aged 45 to 65 with active COVID-19. Source material: peripheral blood. V usage is TRBV2 and J usage is TRBJ2-1; 8 bases are a match to TRBD1. The CDR3: CASRSETGAYNEQFF. CDR3 DNA: TGTGCCAGCAGGTCCGAGACAGGGGCCTACAATGAGCAGTTCTTC.